A selection of T cell receptor beta chains follows, all from one sample in a study of T-cell reconstitution after alpha-beta-depleted transplantation in children. TCRdb re-analysed the PCR reads in MiXCR, keeping a single row per CDR3 protein. The sample lists 350,000 to 400,000 distinct CDR3 sequences, over 20% seen once, with around 3.9% in the top ten. This sample comprised PBMCs from the stem cell graft donor, obtained from the stem cell graft. The receptors shown here come from a human donor who donated a stem cell graft to a child with acute myeloid leukemia. Each CDR3 is given with its conserved first and last residue. The D gene is left open where the match is weak. Not every row has a clone size; where given, it reads once, few, many or a size class.

V gene: TRBV7-9
clone size: NA
D gene: TRBD1
J gene: TRBJ2-7
CDR3 protein: CASSSRQGWSYEQYF
CDR3 DNA: TGTGCCAGCAGCTCCCGACAGGGATGGTCTTACGAGCAGTACTTC

V gene: TRBV28
clone size: many
D gene: TRBD1
J gene: TRBJ2-3
CDR3 protein: CASSPQGVSTDTQYF
CDR3 DNA: TGTGCCAGCAGTCCCCAGGGGGTAAGCACAGATACGCAGTATTTT

V gene: TRBV20-1
clone size: few
D gene: TRBD2
J gene: TRBJ2-1
CDR3 protein: CSARDPLAGPYNEQFF
CDR3 DNA: TGCAGTGCTAGAGATCCGCTAGCGGGGCCCTACAATGAGCAGTTCTTC

V gene: TRBV20-1
clone size: many
D gene: NA
J gene: TRBJ1-5
CDR3 protein: CSARLVKDAGDAQPQHF
CDR3 DNA: TGCAGTGCTAGACTGGTGAAGGACGCAGGAGACGCACAGCCCCAGCATTTT

V gene: TRBV10-3
clone size: NA
D gene: TRBD1
J gene: TRBJ1-1
CDR3 protein: CAISELDRGPEAFF
CDR3 DNA: TGTGCCATCAGTGAGCTTGACAGGGGCCCTGAAGCTTTCTTT

V gene: TRBV29-1
clone size: NA
D gene: TRBD2
J gene: TRBJ2-3
CDR3 protein: CSVVGLAGADTQYF
CDR3 DNA: TGCAGCGTAGTGGGACTAGCGGGAGCAGATACGCAGTATTTT

V gene: TRBV28
clone size: NA
D gene: TRBD2
J gene: TRBJ2-7
CDR3 protein: CASGLAGYEQYF
CDR3 DNA: TGTGCCAGCGGACTAGCAGGGTACGAGCAGTACTTC

V gene: TRBV12-3/TRBV12-4
clone size: few
D gene: TRBD2
J gene: TRBJ2-7
CDR3 protein: CASSLGTSTYEQYF
CDR3 DNA: TGTGCCAGCAGTTTAGGGACTAGCACCTACGAGCAGTACTTC

V gene: TRBV2
clone size: NA
D gene: NA
J gene: TRBJ2-7
CDR3 protein: CASSEEAVSYEQYF
CDR3 DNA: TGTGCCAGCAGTGAAGAGGCGGTTTCCTACGAGCAGTACTTC

V gene: TRBV7-3
clone size: few
D gene: TRBD2
J gene: TRBJ2-1
CDR3 protein: CASSPRGGLAGLGEQFF
CDR3 DNA: TGTGCCAGCAGCCCCCGGGGGGGACTAGCGGGATTAGGCGAGCAGTTCTTC

V gene: TRBV4-3
clone size: NA
D gene: NA
J gene: TRBJ1-3
CDR3 protein: CASSQGLEGGNTIYF
CDR3 DNA: TGCGCCAGCAGCCAAGGACTTGAGGGTGGAAACACCATATATTTT

V gene: TRBV5-1
clone size: NA
D gene: TRBD1
J gene: TRBJ2-1
CDR3 protein: CASSSTGTEINEQFF
CDR3 DNA: TGCGCCAGCAGCTCGACAGGGACGGAGATTAATGAGCAGTTCTTC

V gene: TRBV11-2
clone size: NA
D gene: TRBD2
J gene: TRBJ2-4
CDR3 protein: CASSLRLADIKNIQYF
CDR3 DNA: TGTGCCAGCAGCTTGCGTCTAGCGGACATCAAAAACATTCAGTACTTC

V gene: TRBV12-3/TRBV12-4
clone size: few
D gene: TRBD1
J gene: TRBJ1-5
CDR3 protein: CASSPSSPGQGNQPQHF
CDR3 DNA: TGTGCCAGCAGTCCTAGCTCCCCGGGACAGGGCAATCAGCCCCAGCATTTT

V gene: TRBV12-3/TRBV12-4
clone size: few
D gene: NA
J gene: TRBJ2-7
CDR3 protein: CASSFPGTDSYEQYF
CDR3 DNA: TGTGCCAGCAGTTTCCCCGGGACGGACTCCTACGAGCAGTACTTC

V gene: TRBV6-1
clone size: many
D gene: TRBD1
J gene: TRBJ2-7
CDR3 protein: CASRLGQGTYEQYF
CDR3 DNA: TGTGCCAGCAGGCTTGGACAGGGGACCTACGAGCAGTACTTC

V gene: TRBV12-3/TRBV12-4
clone size: few
D gene: NA
J gene: TRBJ1-5
CDR3 protein: CASRGSGHSNQPQHF
CDR3 DNA: TGTGCCAGCAGAGGCTCGGGACACAGCAATCAGCCCCAGCATTTT

V gene: TRBV7-2
clone size: few
D gene: NA
J gene: TRBJ2-4
CDR3 protein: CASSSPGLAKNIQYF
CDR3 DNA: TGTGCCAGCAGCTCCCCCGGGTTAGCCAAAAACATTCAGTACTTC

V gene: TRBV6-5
clone size: NA
D gene: NA
J gene: TRBJ1-1
CDR3 protein: CASGSGADLDTEAFF
CDR3 DNA: TGTGCCAGCGGGTCGGGGGCTGATTTGGACACTGAAGCTTTCTTT

V gene: TRBV12-3/TRBV12-4
clone size: NA
D gene: TRBD2
J gene: TRBJ2-7
CDR3 protein: CASSLDGSGSSEQYF
CDR3 DNA: TGTGCCAGCAGTTTAGACGGAAGCGGGAGTAGCGAGCAGTACTTC

V gene: TRBV7-9
clone size: NA
D gene: NA
J gene: TRBJ2-2
CDR3 protein: CALRTNTGELFF
CDR3 DNA: TGTGCTTTGCGAACGAACACCGGGGAGCTGTTTTTT

V gene: TRBV4-1
clone size: few
D gene: TRBD1
J gene: TRBJ1-2
CDR3 protein: CASSQETGENGYTF
CDR3 DNA: TGCGCCAGCAGCCAAGAGACAGGGGAAAATGGCTACACCTTC

V gene: TRBV6-5
clone size: few
D gene: NA
J gene: TRBJ2-1
CDR3 protein: CASSSRGVGGLYNEQFF
CDR3 DNA: TGTGCCAGCAGTTCCAGGGGCGTTGGGGGGCTGTACAATGAGCAGTTCTTC

V gene: TRBV29-1
clone size: few
D gene: TRBD2
J gene: TRBJ2-5
CDR3 protein: CSVVRLGGGQYF
CDR3 DNA: TGCAGCGTTGTCCGCCTCGGGGGGGGCCAGTACTTC

V gene: TRBV3-1
clone size: many
D gene: NA
J gene: TRBJ1-2
CDR3 protein: CASSQEGYGYTF
CDR3 DNA: TGTGCCAGCAGCCAAGAAGGCTATGGCTACACCTTC

V gene: TRBV15
clone size: few
D gene: NA
J gene: TRBJ2-1
CDR3 protein: CATSSPGPRHEQFF
CDR3 DNA: TGTGCCACCAGCAGTCCAGGGCCGAGGCATGAGCAGTTCTTC

V gene: TRBV12-3/TRBV12-4
clone size: few
D gene: NA
J gene: TRBJ1-5
CDR3 protein: CASSLSGGQPQHF
CDR3 DNA: TGTGCCAGCAGTTTAAGCGGGGGCCAGCCCCAGCATTTT

V gene: TRBV28
clone size: NA
D gene: NA
J gene: TRBJ2-7
CDR3 protein: CASSLSGTGVSDYYEQYF
CDR3 DNA: TGTGCCAGCAGTTTATCAGGGACGGGGGTCAGCGACTACTACGAGCAGTACTTC

V gene: TRBV11-1
clone size: NA
D gene: TRBD2
J gene: TRBJ2-1
CDR3 protein: CASSLAGRASGRGYEQFF
CDR3 DNA: TGTGCCAGCAGCTTAGCAGGACGGGCTAGCGGGAGGGGATACGAGCAGTTCTTC

V gene: TRBV18
clone size: many
D gene: NA
J gene: TRBJ1-1
CDR3 protein: CASSFSDSNTEAFF
CDR3 DNA: TGTGCCAGCTCCTTCTCGGACAGTAACACTGAAGCTTTCTTT

V gene: TRBV5-1
clone size: NA
D gene: NA
J gene: TRBJ2-2
CDR3 protein: CASRPREIGELFF
CDR3 DNA: TGCGCCAGCAGACCCAGGGAGATCGGGGAGCTGTTTTTT

V gene: TRBV6-1
clone size: few
D gene: TRBD2
J gene: TRBJ2-7
CDR3 protein: CASSGTSGRYEQYF
CDR3 DNA: TGTGCCAGCAGTGGGACTAGCGGGAGATACGAGCAGTACTTC

V gene: TRBV9
clone size: NA
D gene: NA
J gene: TRBJ2-1
CDR3 protein: CASSAGGGAGDYNEQFF
CDR3 DNA: TGTGCCAGCAGCGCTGGGGGGGGGGCAGGGGATTACAATGAGCAGTTCTTC

V gene: TRBV3-1
clone size: few
D gene: NA
J gene: TRBJ2-1
CDR3 protein: CASSPFPTAETNNEQFF
CDR3 DNA: TGTGCCAGCAGCCCTTTCCCGACAGCTGAGACCAACAATGAGCAGTTCTTC

V gene: TRBV12-3/TRBV12-4
clone size: NA
D gene: TRBD2
J gene: TRBJ2-5
CDR3 protein: CASSSLAGGGETQYF
CDR3 DNA: TGTGCCAGCAGTTCGCTAGCGGGAGGGGGAGAGACCCAGTACTTC

V gene: TRBV20-1
clone size: many
D gene: NA
J gene: TRBJ2-7
CDR3 protein: CSASGVGEQYF
CDR3 DNA: TGCAGTGCTTCAGGGGTAGGCGAGCAGTACTTC

V gene: TRBV24-1
clone size: few
D gene: NA
J gene: TRBJ1-4
CDR3 protein: CATSASGEEKLFF
CDR3 DNA: TGTGCCACCAGTGCGTCGGGAGAAGAAAAACTGTTTTTT

V gene: TRBV11-2
clone size: NA
D gene: NA
J gene: TRBJ2-3
CDR3 protein: CASSLRRDLGDTQYF
CDR3 DNA: TGTGCCAGCAGCTTACGGCGGGACCTCGGAGATACGCAGTATTTT

V gene: TRBV27
clone size: few
D gene: TRBD1
J gene: TRBJ1-5
CDR3 protein: CASSPRQGNQPQHF
CDR3 DNA: TGTGCCAGCAGTCCGAGACAGGGGAATCAGCCCCAGCATTTT

V gene: TRBV5-6
clone size: NA
D gene: NA
J gene: TRBJ1-4
CDR3 protein: CASGTGAGLPEKLFF
CDR3 DNA: TGTGCCAGCGGAACCGGGGCAGGGCTCCCCGAAAAACTGTTTTTT

V gene: TRBV29-1
clone size: many
D gene: TRBD2
J gene: TRBJ2-1
CDR3 protein: CSVGGRAYNEQFF
CDR3 DNA: TGCAGCGTCGGGGGGAGGGCCTACAATGAGCAGTTCTTC

V gene: TRBV9
clone size: NA
D gene: TRBD2
J gene: TRBJ2-7
CDR3 protein: CASSSTSGSREQYF
CDR3 DNA: TGTGCCAGCAGCTCTACTAGCGGGAGCCGCGAGCAGTACTTC

V gene: TRBV5-1
clone size: NA
D gene: TRBD2
J gene: TRBJ2-1
CDR3 protein: CASSLAGTSKEQFF
CDR3 DNA: TGCGCCAGCAGCTTGGCCGGGACTAGTAAAGAGCAGTTCTTC

V gene: TRBV11-2
clone size: NA
D gene: NA
J gene: TRBJ2-7
CDR3 protein: CASAGQEGSYEQYF
CDR3 DNA: TGTGCCAGCGCCGGACAAGAGGGTAGCTACGAGCAGTACTTC

V gene: TRBV9
clone size: few
D gene: TRBD2
J gene: TRBJ2-3
CDR3 protein: CASSLRTSGSLTDTQYF
CDR3 DNA: TGTGCCAGCAGCCTGCGGACTAGCGGGAGCCTCACAGATACGCAGTATTTT

V gene: TRBV28
clone size: NA
D gene: TRBD1
J gene: TRBJ2-7
CDR3 protein: CASSWDRGYEQYF
CDR3 DNA: TGTGCCAGCAGTTGGGACAGGGGCTACGAGCAGTACTTC

V gene: TRBV5-4
clone size: few
D gene: TRBD1
J gene: TRBJ1-1
CDR3 protein: CASSSKDRGDTEAFF
CDR3 DNA: TGTGCCAGCAGCAGCAAGGACAGGGGAGACACTGAAGCTTTCTTT

V gene: TRBV5-6
clone size: NA
D gene: TRBD1
J gene: TRBJ2-1
CDR3 protein: CASSLGDRGRVYNEQFF
CDR3 DNA: TGTGCCAGCAGCTTGGGAGACAGGGGAAGGGTTTACAATGAGCAGTTCTTC

V gene: TRBV29-1
clone size: NA
D gene: TRBD2
J gene: TRBJ2-1
CDR3 protein: CSVEGTSGLYNEQFF
CDR3 DNA: TGCAGCGTTGAGGGGACTAGCGGGTTATACAATGAGCAGTTCTTC

V gene: TRBV6-1
clone size: few
D gene: NA
J gene: TRBJ2-1
CDR3 protein: CASRVRVGARTYNEQFF
CDR3 DNA: TGTGCCAGCCGGGTACGGGTCGGCGCCCGGACCTACAATGAGCAGTTCTTC

V gene: TRBV20-1
clone size: few
D gene: TRBD2
J gene: TRBJ2-3
CDR3 protein: CSANRASGNSDTQYF
CDR3 DNA: TGCAGTGCTAACCGGGCTAGCGGGAATTCGGATACGCAGTATTTT